This section outlines one T cell receptor (beta chain) sequence together with its context. The data are from a study of blood T cell repertoires in COVID-19. About the study: PBMCs, B-cell-depleted T cells, or T cells were the source of the cDNA or gDNA that made up the material.

With 4 bases removed from V and 8 bases from J, the gap between germline ends came to 13 bases. The germline V gene has CDR1 SNHLY and CDR2 FYNNEI. CDR3 length equals 13 residues. In the authors' workflow: Reference gene primer amplification yielded estimated nucleated cell counts. Only in-frame clones appear in the TCRdb table, and some are missing; sequencing was by immunoSEQ multiplex PCR. V and J calls plus clone size are reproduced from that table; the DNA served to infer D and trimming. The sample carries 85,000 to 95,000 clones, under 90% recorded once. The chain couples TRBV2 to TRBJ2-3, with D maybe TRBD2 (5 bases). The specimen was peripheral blood. This receptor was obtained from a man in his 60s with COVID-19, enrolled during active disease. The CDR3 protein is CASSVSGGSTQYF. CDR3 nucleotide sequence: TGTGCCAGCAGTGTATCGGGTGGGAGTACGCAGTATTTT.